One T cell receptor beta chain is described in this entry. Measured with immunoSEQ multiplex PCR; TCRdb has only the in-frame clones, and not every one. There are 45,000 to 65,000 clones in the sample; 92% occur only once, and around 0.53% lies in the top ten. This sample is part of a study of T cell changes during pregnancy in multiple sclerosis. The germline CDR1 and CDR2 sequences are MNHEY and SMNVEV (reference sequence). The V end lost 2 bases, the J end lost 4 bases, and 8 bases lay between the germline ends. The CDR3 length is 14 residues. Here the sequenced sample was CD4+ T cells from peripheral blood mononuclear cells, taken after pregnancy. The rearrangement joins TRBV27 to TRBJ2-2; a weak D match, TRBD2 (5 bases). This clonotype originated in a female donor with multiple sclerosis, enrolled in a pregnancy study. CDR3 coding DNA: TGTGCCAGCAGTTTACGGGCGGGCACCGGGGAGCTGTTTTTT. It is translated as CASSLRAGTGELFF.